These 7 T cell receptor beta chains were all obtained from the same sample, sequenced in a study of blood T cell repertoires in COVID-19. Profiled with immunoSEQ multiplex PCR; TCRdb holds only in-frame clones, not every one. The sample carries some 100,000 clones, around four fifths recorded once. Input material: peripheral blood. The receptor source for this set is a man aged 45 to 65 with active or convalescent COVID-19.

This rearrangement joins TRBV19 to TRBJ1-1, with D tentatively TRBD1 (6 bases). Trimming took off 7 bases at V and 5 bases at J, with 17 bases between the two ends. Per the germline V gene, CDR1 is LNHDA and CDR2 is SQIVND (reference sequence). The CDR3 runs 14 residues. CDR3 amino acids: CASTAPQGLTEAFF. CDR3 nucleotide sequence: TGTGCCAGTACTGCCCCGCAGGGGTTAACTGAAGCTTTCTTT.

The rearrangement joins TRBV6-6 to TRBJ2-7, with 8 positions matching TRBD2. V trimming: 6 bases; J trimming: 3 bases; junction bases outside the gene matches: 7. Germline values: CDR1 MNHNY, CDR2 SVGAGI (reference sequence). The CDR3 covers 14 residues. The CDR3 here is CASRGQREFYEQYF. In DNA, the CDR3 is TGTGCCAGCAGGGGGCAGCGGGAGTTCTACGAGCAGTACTTC.

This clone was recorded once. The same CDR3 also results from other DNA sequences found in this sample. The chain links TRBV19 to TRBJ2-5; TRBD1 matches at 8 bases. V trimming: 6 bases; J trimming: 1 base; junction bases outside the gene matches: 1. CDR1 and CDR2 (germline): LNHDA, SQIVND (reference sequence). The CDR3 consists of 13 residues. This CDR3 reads CASSGTGQETQYF. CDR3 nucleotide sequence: TGTGCCAGTAGCGGGACAGGCCAAGAGACCCAGTACTTC. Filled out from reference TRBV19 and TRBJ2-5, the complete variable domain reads DGGITQSPKYLFRKEGQNVTLSCEQNLNHDAMYWYRQDPGQGLRLIYYSQIVNDFQKGDIAEGYSVSREKKESFPLTVTSAQKNPTAFYLCASSGTGQETQYFGPGTRLLVL.

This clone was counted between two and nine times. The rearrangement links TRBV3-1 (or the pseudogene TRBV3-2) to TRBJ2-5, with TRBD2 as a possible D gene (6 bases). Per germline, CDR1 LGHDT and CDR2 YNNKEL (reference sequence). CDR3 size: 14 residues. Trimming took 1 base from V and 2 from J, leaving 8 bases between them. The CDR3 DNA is TGTGCCAGCAGCCAAGGGACTATTCAAGAGACCCAGTACTTC. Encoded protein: CASSQGTIQETQYF.

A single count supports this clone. CDR3 in DNA: TGTGCCAGCAGTGATCCAGGATCCTACGAGCAGTACTTC. This sequence encodes CASSDPGSYEQYF. The gene calls are TRBV6-1 and TRBJ2-7; D remains ambiguous. The CDR3 spans 13 residues. Per the germline V gene, CDR1 is MNHNS and CDR2 is SASEGT. V was cut by 3 bases and J by 1 base, with 7 bases left in between.

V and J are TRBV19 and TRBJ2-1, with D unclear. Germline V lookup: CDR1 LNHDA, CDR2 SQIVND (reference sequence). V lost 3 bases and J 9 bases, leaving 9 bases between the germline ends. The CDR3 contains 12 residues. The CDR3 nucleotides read TGTGCCAGTAGTATTCTGCGGCGTGAGCAGTTCTTC. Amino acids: CASSILRREQFF.

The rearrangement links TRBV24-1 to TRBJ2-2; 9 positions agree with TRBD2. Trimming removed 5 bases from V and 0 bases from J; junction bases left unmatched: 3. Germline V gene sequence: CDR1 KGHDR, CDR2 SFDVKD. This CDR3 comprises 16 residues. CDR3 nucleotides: TGTGCCACCAGTGTAACTAGCGGGCCGAACACCGGGGAGCTGTTTTTT. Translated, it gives CATSVTSGPNTGELFF.